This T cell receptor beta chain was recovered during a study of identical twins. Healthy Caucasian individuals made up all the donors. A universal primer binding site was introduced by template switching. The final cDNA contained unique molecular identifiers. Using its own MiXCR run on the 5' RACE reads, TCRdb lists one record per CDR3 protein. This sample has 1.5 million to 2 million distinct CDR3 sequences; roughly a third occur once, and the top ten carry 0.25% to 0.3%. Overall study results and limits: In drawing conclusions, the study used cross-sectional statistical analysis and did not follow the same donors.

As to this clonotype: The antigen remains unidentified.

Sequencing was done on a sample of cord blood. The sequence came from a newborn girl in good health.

As DNA, the CDR3 is TGCAGTGCTAGAGTCCTACAGGGAATCGGAAACACCATATATTTT. Translated, it gives CSARVLQGIGNTIYF. V gene TRBV20-1 combines with J gene TRBJ1-3; perhaps TRBD1 as D (6 bases). The germline V and J ends were trimmed by 1 base and 4 bases, with 14 bases remaining between them. The CDR3 runs to 15 residues. CDR1 and CDR2 (germline): DFQATT, SNEGSKA (reference sequence).